Sequencing of this T cell receptor (beta chain) was carried out in a study of response to subunit inactivated influenza vaccine. Overall study results and limits: That few new T cells are recruited by each seasonal influenza vaccination was the authors' suggestion.

TCRdb itself ran the RT-PCR reads through MiXCR, one entry per CDR3 protein. The data show around 250,000 distinct CDR3 sequences, about 12% seen once. Details on this clonotype: The antigen remains unidentified.

Germline V gene sequence: CDR1 ENHRY, CDR2 SYGVKD. There are 12 residues in the CDR3. V lost 7 bases and J lost 5, with 11 bases in between. Sequencing was performed on non-naive T cells sorted from PBMCs, taken 14 to 15 days before vaccination. The rearrangement joins TRBV10-3 to TRBJ2-5; tentative D call: TRBD2 (6 bases). This TCR came from a man aged 45 to 65 who received an inactivated influenza vaccine. In DNA form, the CDR3 reads TGTGCCATCAATGACGGAGGGGAGACCCAGTACTTC. Protein: CAINDGGETQYF.